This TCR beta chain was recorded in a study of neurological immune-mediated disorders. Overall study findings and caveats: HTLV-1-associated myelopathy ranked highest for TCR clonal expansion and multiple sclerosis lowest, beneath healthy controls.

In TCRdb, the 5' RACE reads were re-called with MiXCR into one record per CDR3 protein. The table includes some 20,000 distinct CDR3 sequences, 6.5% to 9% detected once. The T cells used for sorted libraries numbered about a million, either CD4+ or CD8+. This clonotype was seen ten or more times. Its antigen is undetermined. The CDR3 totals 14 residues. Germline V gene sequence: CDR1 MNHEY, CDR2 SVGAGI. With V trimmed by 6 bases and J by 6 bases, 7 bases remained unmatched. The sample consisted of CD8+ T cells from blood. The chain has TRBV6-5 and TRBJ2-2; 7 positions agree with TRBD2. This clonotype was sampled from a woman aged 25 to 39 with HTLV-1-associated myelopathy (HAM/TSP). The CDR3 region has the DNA TGTGCCAGCAGCGTAGCGGGCGGGGCCGGGGAGCTGTTTTTT. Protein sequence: CASSVAGGAGELFF.